The next 5 T cell receptor beta chains were all read from a single sample in a study of blood T cell repertoires in COVID-19. Clones were read by immunoSEQ multiplex PCR, and TCRdb kept only the in-frame ones, dropping some. The data show 97,000 or so clones, 92% seen once. The sample comprised peripheral blood. The receptors were gathered from a woman aged 45-59 years with COVID-19, enrolled during active disease.

V is TRBV6-5 and J is TRBJ2-3, with 10 bases lining up with TRBD2. Germline V lookup: CDR1 MNHEY, CDR2 SVGAGI. J was trimmed by 6 bases and V by 6 bases; bases with no gene match: 9. The CDR3 extends over 15 amino acids. As DNA, the CDR3 is TGTGCCAGCAGCCCGACTAGCGGGTTCGGTGATACGCAGTATTTT. It specifies CASSPTSGFGDTQYF.

The chain employs TRBV5-1 and TRBJ2-6; D possibly corresponds to TRBD1 (6 bases). Germline-derived CDR1 and CDR2 are SGHRS and YFSETQ. The CDR3 totals 19 residues. V was cut by 4 bases and J by 2 bases, with 22 bases left in between. The CDR3 DNA reads TGCGCCAGCAGCCCTATCAGAAAGTTGGGGGCGGCTGGGGCCAACGTCCTGACTTTC. This sequence encodes CASSPIRKLGAAGANVLTF. Complete variable domain (other parts from reference TRBV5-1 and TRBJ2-6): KAGVTQTPRYLIKTRGQQVTLSCSPISGHRSVSWYQQTPGQGLQFLFEYFSETQRNKGNFPGRFSGRQFSNSRSEMNVSTLELGDSALYLCASSPIRKLGAAGANVLTFGAGSRLTVL.

This chain joins TRBV7-8 and TRBJ1-4, with D possibly TRBD1 on 5 matching bases. Per the germline V gene, CDR1 is SGHVS and CDR2 is FQNEAQ. Trimming took off 5 bases at V and 11 bases at J, with 15 bases between the two ends. This CDR3 spans 13 amino acids. This CDR3 is CASSPQGRFKLFF. The CDR3 coding sequence is TGTGCCAGCAGCCCCCAGGGAAGGTTTAAACTGTTTTTT. Full variable domain (rest looked up from reference TRBV7-8 and TRBJ1-4): GAGVSQSPRYKVAKRGQDVALRCDPISGHVSLFWYQQALGQGPEFLTYFQNEAQLDKSGLPSDRFFAERPEGSVSTLKIQRTQQEDSAVYLCASSPQGRFKLFFGSGTQLSVL.

CDR3 amino acids: CASSLVASGELFF. The CDR3, as DNA: TGTGCCAGCAGCTTAGTGGCTAGCGGGGAGCTGTTTTTT. The chain combines TRBV7-7 with TRBJ2-2, with D unresolved. CDR1 and CDR2 from the germline V gene are SSHAT and FNYEAQ (reference sequence). Trimming cost V 1 base and J 7 bases, with 7 bases left between them. The CDR3 totals 13 residues.

CDR3 sequence reads: CASSLQGADSGNTIYF. In nucleotides, the CDR3 is TGTGCCAGCAGTCTACAGGGGGCTGACTCTGGAAACACCATATATTTT. The chain employs TRBV27 and TRBJ1-3, with 9 positions matching TRBD1. This CDR3 is built from 16 residues. The germline gives CDR1 MNHEY, CDR2 SMNVEV (reference sequence). Trimming cost V 5 bases and J 0 bases; bases outside gene matches: 5.